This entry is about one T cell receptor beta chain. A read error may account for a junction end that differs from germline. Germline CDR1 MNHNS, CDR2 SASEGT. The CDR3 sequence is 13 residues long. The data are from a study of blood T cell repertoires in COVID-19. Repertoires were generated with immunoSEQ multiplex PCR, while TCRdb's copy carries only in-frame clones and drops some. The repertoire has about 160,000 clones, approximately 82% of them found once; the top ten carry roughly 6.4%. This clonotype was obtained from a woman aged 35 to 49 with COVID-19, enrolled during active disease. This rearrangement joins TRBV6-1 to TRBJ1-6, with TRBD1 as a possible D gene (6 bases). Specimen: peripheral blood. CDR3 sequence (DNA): TGTGCCAGCCGTGACAGGTTAGGTTCACCCCTCCACTTT. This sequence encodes CASRDRLGSPLHF.